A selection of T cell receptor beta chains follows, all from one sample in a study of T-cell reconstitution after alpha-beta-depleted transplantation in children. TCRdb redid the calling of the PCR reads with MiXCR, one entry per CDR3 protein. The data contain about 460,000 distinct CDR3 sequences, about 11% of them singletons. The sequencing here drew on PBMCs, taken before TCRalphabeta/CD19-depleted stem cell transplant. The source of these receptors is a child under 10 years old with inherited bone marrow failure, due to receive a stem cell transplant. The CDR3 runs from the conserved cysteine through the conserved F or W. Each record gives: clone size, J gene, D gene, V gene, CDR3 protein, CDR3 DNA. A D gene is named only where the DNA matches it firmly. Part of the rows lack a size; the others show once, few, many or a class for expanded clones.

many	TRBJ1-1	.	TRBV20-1	CSASRFMNTEAFF	TGCAGTGCCTCCAGGTTTATGAACACTGAAGCTTTCTTT
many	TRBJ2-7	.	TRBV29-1	CSVGATVGHYEQYF	TGCAGCGTGGGGGCAACAGTTGGACACTACGAGCAGTACTTC
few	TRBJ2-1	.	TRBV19	CASSIPYNEQFF	TGTGCCAGTAGTATCCCCTACAATGAGCAGTTCTTC
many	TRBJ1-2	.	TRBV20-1	CSAYFGFFNGYTF	TGCAGTGCCTATTTCGGGTTCTTTAATGGCTACACCTTC
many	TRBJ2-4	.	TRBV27	CASSWGSSAKNIQYF	TGTGCCAGCAGCTGGGGCAGCTCAGCCAAAAACATTCAGTACTTC
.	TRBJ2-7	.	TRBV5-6	CASSAGEPCEQYF	TGTGCCAGCAGCGCCGGGGAGCCCTGCGAGCAGTACTTC
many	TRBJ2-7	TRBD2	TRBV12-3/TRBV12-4	CASSLMLAGVDEQYF	TGTGCCAGCAGCTTAATGCTAGCGGGGGTCGACGAGCAGTACTTC
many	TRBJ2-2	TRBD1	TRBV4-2	CASSQDLVRGQGGELFF	TGTGCCAGCAGCCAAGATCTGGTCAGGGGGCAGGGCGGGGAGCTGTTTTTT
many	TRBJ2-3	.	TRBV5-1	CASSWTHGQSTDTQYF	TGCGCCAGCAGCTGGACCCATGGGCAAAGCACAGATACGCAGTATTTT
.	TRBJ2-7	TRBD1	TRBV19	CASSRGQVGSYEQYF	TGTGCCAGTAGTAGGGGACAGGTAGGGTCCTACGAGCAGTACTTC
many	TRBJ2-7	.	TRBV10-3	CAISERGRSYEQYF	TGTGCCATCAGTGAGCGAGGCAGGTCCTACGAGCAGTACTTC
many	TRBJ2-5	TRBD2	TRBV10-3	CAISALAGQETQYF	TGTGCCATCAGTGCACTAGCGGGCCAAGAGACCCAGTACTTC
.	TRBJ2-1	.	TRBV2	CASSVGGNNEQFF	TGTGCCAGCAGTGTCGGCGGCAACAATGAGCAGTTCTTC